The T cell receptor (beta chain) described here comes from a study of blood T cells in healthy people across ages. Broader study findings: Relative to aged donors, long-lived donors carried more naive CD4+ cells and displayed higher diversity. Measured against age, TCR beta diversity per million T cells decreased in a roughly linear manner.

This clonotype was seen a handful of times. The antigen remains undetermined. A second 7 to 11 cycle PCR used barcoded and J-beta primers. TCRdb reprocessed the 5' RACE reads with MiXCR, giving one entry per CDR3 protein. The table records about 650,000 distinct CDR3 sequences, about 30% of them present only once. Total RNA was extracted at no less than 6 micrograms per sample. CDR1 DFQATT and CDR2 SNEGSKA come from the germline V gene (reference sequence). The CDR3 loop spans 14 amino acids. The germline V and J ends were trimmed by 3 bases and 4 bases, with 15 bases remaining between them. The sequence was collected from an elderly woman in good health. This chain connects TRBV20-1 to TRBJ1-1, with D tentatively TRBD1 (6 bases). The sequencing sample was made of blood. CDR3 bases: TGCAGTGCTAGTAGGGGTCAGGGGCCCACTGAAGCTTTCTTT. This encodes CSASRGQGPTEAFF.